The 14 T cell receptor beta chains below all came from one sample that was sequenced in a study of early T cells in non-severe SARS-CoV-2 infection. TCRdb re-called the 5' RACE reads through MiXCR, storing one row per CDR3 protein. The sample has fewer than 100,000 distinct CDR3 sequences; roughly 13% are singletons. The specimen sequenced was whole blood. These receptors were collected from an adult who was a healthcare worker with PCR-confirmed SARS-CoV-2 infection or an uninfected control (not recorded which).

This clonotype has a count of ten or more. The chain is built from TRBV4-1 and TRBJ2-7, with D tentatively TRBD2 (5 bases). Trimming shortened V by 1 base and J by 6 bases, and 19 bases separated the two germline ends. Germline CDR1 is MGHRA and CDR2 is YSYEKL. There are 16 residues in the CDR3. The CDR3 protein is CASSQVLAPAGGEQYF. The DNA for the CDR3 is TGCGCCAGCAGCCAAGTTTTGGCTCCGGCGGGTGGCGAGCAGTACTTC.

V is TRBV2 and J is TRBJ2-1, with D possibly being TRBD2 (5 bases). The ends were cut back, 1 base at V and 10 bases at J, with 11 bases in the middle. The CDR3 is 13 amino acids. CDR1 and CDR2 (germline): SNHLY, FYNNEI. The CDR3 sequence: CASSEVRTQEQFF. In DNA, the CDR3 is TGTGCCAGCAGTGAAGTCCGGACTCAAGAGCAGTTCTTC.

This chain joins TRBV5-1 and TRBJ2-1; D remains ambiguous. The CDR3 totals 14 residues. Germline values: CDR1 SGHRS, CDR2 YFSETQ. V was trimmed by 0 bases and J by 0 bases, leaving 4 bases between them. This chain's CDR3 is CASSLDPSYNEQFF. CDR3 nucleotides: TGCGCCAGCAGCTTGGACCCCTCCTACAATGAGCAGTTCTTC.

This clonotype was detected many times. This chain connects TRBV29-1 to TRBJ1-1; a possible D gene is TRBD1 (6 bases). Germline CDR1 is SQVTM and CDR2 is ANQGSEA. Trimming left V 5 bases short and J 5 bases short, with 21 bases between. The CDR3 contains 15 residues. The CDR3, as DNA: TGCAGCGTTCATGGCCCGCTGGGGGCGTGGACTGAAGCTTTCTTT. It yields the protein CSVHGPLGAWTEAFF.

The V call is TRBV27, the J call TRBJ1-6; tentative D call: TRBD1 (5 bases). There are 17 residues in the CDR3. In germline, CDR1 is MNHEY, CDR2 SMNVEV (reference sequence). Deletions cut 2 bases from V and 0 bases from J, with 11 bases between. The CDR3 protein is CASSLGAGYSYNSPLHF. DNA of the CDR3: TGTGCCAGCAGTTTAGGGGCAGGGTACTCCTATAATTCACCCCTCCACTTT.

In its sample, this clonotype was seen a few times. The chain carries TRBV9 and TRBJ2-3; 10 bases map to TRBD1. Germline values: CDR1 SGDLS, CDR2 YYNGEE. CDR3 length equals 16 residues. The ends lost 3 bases at V and 1 base at J; junction bases unmatched: 5. CDR3 in DNA: TGTGCCAGCAGCGGAGGCGGGACAGGGGGCACAGATACGCAGTATTTT. The encoded protein is CASSGGGTGGTDTQYF.

This sequence joins TRBV9 and TRBJ2-2; TRBD1 is a possible D gene (5 bases). With 3 bases removed from V and 6 bases from J, the gap between germline ends came to 21 bases. CDR1 is SGDLS, CDR2 YYNGEE, per germline. This CDR3 spans 17 amino acids. DNA for the CDR3: TGTGCCAGCAGCGGACAGAGGACCCACCGTTTCGCCGGGGAGCTGTTTTTT. Protein: CASSGQRTHRFAGELFF.

The chain employs TRBV20-1 and TRBJ1-5, with no clear D. Trimming removed 0 bases from V and 5 bases from J, with 8 bases in between. Germline values: CDR1 DFQATT, CDR2 SNEGSKA (reference sequence). The CDR3 totals 13 residues. CDR3 protein: CSARDGSDQPQHF. The CDR3 nucleotides are TGCAGTGCTAGAGACGGGAGCGATCAGCCCCAGCATTTT.

The sample holds many counts of this clonotype. The chain has TRBV29-1 and TRBJ2-7; D assignment may be TRBD1 or TRBD2 (5 bases each). The CDR3 sequence is 14 residues long. Trimming cost V 4 bases and J 4 bases, with 17 bases left between them. Germline CDR1 reads SQVTM; CDR2 reads ANQGSEA. The CDR3 protein is CSVAGAGTLYEQYF. As DNA, the CDR3 is TGCAGCGTTGCCGGGGCAGGAACACTTTACGAGCAGTACTTC.

The rearrangement uses TRBV11-2 and TRBJ1-2; 7 bases match TRBD1. V dropped 3 bases and J dropped 4; count of bases not matched to a gene: 2. Germline loops: CDR1 SGHAT, CDR2 FQNNGV. The CDR3 spans 13 residues. The CDR3 here is CASSLWDSYGYTF. The DNA of the CDR3 is TGTGCCAGCAGCTTGTGGGACAGCTATGGCTACACCTTC.

This clonotype was detected only a few times. This chain links TRBV28 with TRBJ1-1; D might be TRBD1 (5 bases). The CDR3 spans 12 residues. The V end was cut by 6 bases, the J end by 11 bases, with 16 bases between. The germline V gene has CDR1 MDHEN and CDR2 SYDVKM. The CDR3 is CASSSGPPGAFF. DNA of the CDR3: TGTGCCAGCAGCTCGGGACCCCCTGGGGCTTTCTTT.

There are many counts of this clonotype. The chain links TRBV5-1 to TRBJ2-7, with unresolved D. CDR3 size: 13 residues. Germline CDR1 and CDR2: SGHRS and YFSETQ. Trimming took 1 base from V and 2 from J, leaving 7 bases between them. The CDR3 DNA is TGCGCCAGCAGCTTGAGTTCCACCTACGAGCAGTACTTC. It encodes CASSLSSTYEQYF. The full variable domain, with the rest looked up from reference TRBV5-1 and TRBJ2-7, is KAGVTQTPRYLIKTRGQQVTLSCSPISGHRSVSWYQQTPGQGLQFLFEYFSETQRNKGNFPGRFSGRQFSNSRSEMNVSTLELGDSALYLCASSLSSTYEQYFGPGTRLTVT.

This clonotype was recorded at least ten times. The chain combines TRBV7-2 with TRBJ1-1; D possibly corresponds to TRBD1 (5 bases). CDR3 size: 14 residues. CDR1 SGHTA and CDR2 FQGNSA come from the germline V gene. V was clipped by 4 bases and J by 8 bases, with 17 bases between them. CDR3 amino acids: CASSYIRVGGEAFF. The DNA for the CDR3 is TGTGCCAGCAGCTATATAAGGGTTGGGGGAGAAGCTTTCTTT. Complete variable domain (other parts from reference TRBV7-2 and TRBJ1-1): GAGVSQSPSNKVTEKGKDVELRCDPISGHTALYWYRQSLGQGLEFLIYFQGNSAPDKSGLPSDRFSAERTGGSVSTLTIQRTQQEDSAVYLCASSYIRVGGEAFFGQGTRLTVV.

V gene TRBV7-2 combines with J gene TRBJ1-5; a possible D gene is TRBD1 (5 bases). Germline V gene sequence: CDR1 SGHTA, CDR2 FQGNSA. The CDR3 has 15 residues. Trimming cost V 5 bases and J 6 bases, with 17 bases left between them. Here the CDR3 DNA reads TGTGCCAGCAGCCCGACGGGAAGGACACGTCAGCCCCAGCATTTT. It codes for CASSPTGRTRQPQHF.